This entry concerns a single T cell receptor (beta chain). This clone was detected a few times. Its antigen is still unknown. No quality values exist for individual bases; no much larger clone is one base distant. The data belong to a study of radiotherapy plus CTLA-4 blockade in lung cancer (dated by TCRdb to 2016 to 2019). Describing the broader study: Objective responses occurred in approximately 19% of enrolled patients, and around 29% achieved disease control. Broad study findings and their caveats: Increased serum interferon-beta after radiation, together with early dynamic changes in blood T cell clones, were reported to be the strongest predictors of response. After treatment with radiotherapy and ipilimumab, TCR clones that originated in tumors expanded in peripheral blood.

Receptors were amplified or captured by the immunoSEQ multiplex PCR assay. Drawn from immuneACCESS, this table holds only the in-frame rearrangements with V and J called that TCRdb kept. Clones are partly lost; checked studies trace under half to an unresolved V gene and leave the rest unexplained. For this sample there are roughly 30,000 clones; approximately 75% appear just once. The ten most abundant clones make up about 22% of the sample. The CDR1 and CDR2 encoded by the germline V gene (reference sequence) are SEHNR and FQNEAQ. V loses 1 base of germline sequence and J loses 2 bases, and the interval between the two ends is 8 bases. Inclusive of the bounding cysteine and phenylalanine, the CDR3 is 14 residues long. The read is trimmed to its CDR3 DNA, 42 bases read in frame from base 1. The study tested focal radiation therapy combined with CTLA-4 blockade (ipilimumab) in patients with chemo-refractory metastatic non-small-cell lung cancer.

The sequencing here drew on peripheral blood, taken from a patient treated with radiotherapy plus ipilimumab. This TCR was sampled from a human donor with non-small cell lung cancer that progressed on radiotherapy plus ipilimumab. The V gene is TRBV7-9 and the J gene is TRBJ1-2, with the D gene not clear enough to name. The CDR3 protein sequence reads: CASSLGTANYGYTF. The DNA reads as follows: TGTGCCAGCAGCTTAGGTACAGCCAACTATGGCTACACCTTC.